These 11 T cell receptor beta chains originate from one sample sequenced in a study of neurological immune-mediated disorders. One entry per CDR3 protein, called by TCRdb with MiXCR from the 5' RACE reads. The sample lists just under 40,000 distinct CDR3 sequences; around 7.2% were seen once. Sequencing input: CD4+ T cells from blood. These receptors came from a man aged 45-60 years in good health.

This clonotype was recorded many times. The chain carries TRBV5-1 and TRBJ2-2; no reliable D call. V was shortened by 4 bases and J by 5 bases, with 15 bases between the two germline ends. CDR1 is SGHRS, CDR2 YFSETQ, per germline. The CDR3 spans 15 residues. This CDR3 reads CASSQPQAGTGELFF. The CDR3 nucleotides are TGCGCCAGCAGCCAACCCCAGGCTGGGACCGGGGAGCTGTTTTTT.

This clonotype occurred many times. The chain employs TRBV28 and TRBJ2-4; D possibly matches TRBD1 or TRBD2 (5 bases each). The CDR3 covers 15 residues. Trimming took off 4 bases at V and 0 bases at J, with 10 bases between the two ends. In germline, CDR1 is MDHEN, CDR2 SYDVKM. The CDR3 DNA reads as TGTGCCAGCAGTTCGGGACGGGTAGCCAAAAACATTCAGTACTTC. It encodes CASSSGRVAKNIQYF.

In its sample, this clonotype was seen many times. The chain couples TRBV12-3 or TRBV12-4 to TRBJ1-2; 8 nucleotides agree with TRBD1. This CDR3 has 15 amino acids. V was clipped by 6 bases and J by 8 bases; unmatched bases: 14. The CDR3 region is CASRPGTGLLGGYTF. The DNA of the CDR3 is TGTGCCAGCAGACCCGGGACAGGCTTATTGGGGGGCTACACCTTC.

This clonotype appeared many times. This chain links TRBV6-5 with TRBJ2-2; 8 nucleotides line up with TRBD2. The germline CDR1 and CDR2 sequences are MNHEY and SVGAGI. The junction had 14 bases not matched to a gene; V was cut back by 10 bases and J by 7 bases. This CDR3 has 15 residues. CDR3 amino acids: CATQNAGGRLGELFF. Here the CDR3 DNA reads TGTGCCACCCAAAATGCGGGAGGCCGCCTCGGGGAGCTGTTTTTT.

This clonotype was seen ten or more times. The genes are TRBV6-6 and TRBJ2-2, with 10 bases matching TRBD2. The CDR3 totals 13 residues. V lost 11 bases to trimming and J lost 6 bases; unmatched junction nucleotides: 6. CDR1 MNHNY and CDR2 SVGAGI come from the germline V gene (reference sequence). The DNA for the CDR3 is TGTGCCTCCGGGACTAGCGTCCCCGGGGAGCTGTTTTTT. It translates to CASGTSVPGELFF.

This clonotype was observed many times. The rearrangement joins TRBV5-1 to TRBJ2-3, with 8 positions matching TRBD1. Germline trimming cut 3 bases from V and 4 bases from J; bases unmatched to any gene: 7. CDR1 SGHRS and CDR2 YFSETQ come from the germline V gene. The CDR3 has 15 residues. CDR3 protein: CASSSHAGGSDTQYF. Written as DNA, the CDR3 is TGCGCCAGCAGCTCACATGCAGGGGGCTCAGATACGCAGTATTTT.

In this sample, this clonotype turned up a few times. The CDR3 region has the DNA TGCGCCAGCAGTTCCCTAGGAGTCCTATCTGACAATGAGCAGTTCTTC. It specifies CASSSLGVLSDNEQFF. V usage is TRBV5-1 and J usage is TRBJ2-1; no reliable D call. The CDR3 is 16 residues long. The V gene lost 5 bases and the J gene lost 5 bases, with 20 bases spanning the gap. CDR1 SGHRS and CDR2 YFSETQ come from the germline V gene.

This clonotype was observed many times. The chain recombines TRBV18 with TRBJ2-5; D is possibly TRBD1 or TRBD2 (6 bases each). The V end was cut by 6 bases, the J end by 5 bases, with 19 bases between. Germline V gene sequence: CDR1 KGHSH, CDR2 LQKENI. This CDR3 has 15 residues. The CDR3, as DNA: TGTGCCAGCTCGCCCCCTGGGGGGCGTCGGGAGACCCAGTACTTC. This sequence encodes CASSPPGGRRETQYF.

This clonotype was counted many times. V is TRBV12-3 or TRBV12-4 and J is TRBJ2-1; 10 nucleotides align to TRBD2. J lost 0 bases, V lost 6 bases, and 8 bases had no gene match. The CDR3 is made up of 17 amino acids. As DNA, the CDR3 is TGTGCCAGCAGGGGAGGACTAGCGGCAAGCTCCTACAATGAGCAGTTCTTC. Translating it yields CASRGGLAASSYNEQFF.

The sample holds many counts of this clonotype. The chain carries TRBV5-1 and TRBJ2-3; tentatively, D is TRBD1 or TRBD2 (6 bases each). Looked up from germline, CDR1 is SGHRS and CDR2 is YFSETQ. CDR3 length: 14 amino acids. V was cut by 7 bases and J by 0 bases, with 12 bases left in between. The CDR3 spells CASGTGTSTDTQYF. The CDR3, as DNA: TGCGCCAGCGGAACAGGGACTAGCACAGATACGCAGTATTTT.

This chain joins TRBV18 and TRBJ2-3; 8 nucleotides agree with TRBD2. J was trimmed by 5 bases and V by 3 bases; bases with no gene match: 7. The CDR3 runs 15 residues. The germline CDR1 and CDR2 sequences are KGHSH and LQKENI. Written as DNA, the CDR3 is TGTGCCAGCTCACCCGGTCTGGCGGGAGGAGATACGCAGTATTTT. Protein: CASSPGLAGGDTQYF.